The rows below give T cell receptor beta chains drawn from one sample of a study of PD-L1 blockade in urothelial cancer. The table came from immunoSEQ multiplex PCR; TCRdb's copy has only in-frame clones and leaves some out. Of about 37,000 clones listed, over 75% are singletons. This sample comprised PBMCs, obtained around atezolizumab (anti-PD-L1) treatment. The source is a man between 60 and 70 years old with urothelial cancer. Both conserved end residues are part of each CDR3. The D gene is left open where the match is weak. Not all rows give a size; the values are once, few, many and, for expanded clones, a class.

cdr3_nt,cdr3_aa,j_call,v_call,clone_size,d_call
TGCGCCAGCAGCGACCAGACAGGCGAGGGAGAGACCCAGTACTTC,CASSDQTGEGETQYF,TRBJ2-5,TRBV5-1,-,-
TGCGCCAGCAGACGGACAGGGGGCTACGAGCAGTACTTC,CASRRTGGYEQYF,TRBJ2-7,TRBV5-1,-,TRBD1
TGTGCCTCACGAGGGGACATCTCAACTAATGAAAAACTGTTTTTT,CASRGDISTNEKLFF,TRBJ1-4,TRBV10-3,-,-
TGTGCCAGCAGTTTGGTCGGACAGGGAGATCAGCCCCAGCATTTT,CASSLVGQGDQPQHF,TRBJ1-5,TRBV6-5,-,TRBD1
TGTGCCAGCAGTACGCCAGCGTGGAACACTGAAGCTTTCTTT,CASSTPAWNTEAFF,TRBJ1-1,TRBV2,-,-
TGTGCCAGCAGTGAACAGCGGGCCGGTGTCTATGGCTACACCTTC,CASSEQRAGVYGYTF,TRBJ1-2,TRBV6-1,few,-
TGCGCCAGCAGCCCCGTCGGGGTCCGGGAGACCCAGTACTTC,CASSPVGVRETQYF,TRBJ2-5,TRBV5-1,-,-
TGCGCCAGCAGTCAATCTATCCCGGACAGGGGCTTCTATGGCTACACCTTC,CASSQSIPDRGFYGYTF,TRBJ1-2,TRBV23-1,once,TRBD1
TGTGCCAGCAGCCCACCGCTGAGGACAGGGGGACTTCGTGGCTACACCTTC,CASSPPLRTGGLRGYTF,TRBJ1-2,TRBV7-8,-,TRBD1
TGCGCCAGCAGCTTGGCCTGGGGCAGGGTTTACAATGAGCAGTTCTTC,CASSLAWGRVYNEQFF,TRBJ2-1,TRBV5-1,-,-
TGTGCCAGCAGCTTGGGGGCAGGGGACCAAGAGACCCAGTACTTC,CASSLGAGDQETQYF,TRBJ2-5,TRBV11-2,-,-
TGTGCCACGGCCAGGGGACCCTACGAGCAGTACTTC,CATARGPYEQYF,TRBJ2-7,TRBV28,-,-
TGTGCCTGGAGTGTACGAGGGAGAGGGGGCGGCGAGACCCAGTACTTC,CAWSVRGRGGGETQYF,TRBJ2-5,TRBV30,-,TRBD1
TGTGCCAGCAGCATGTGGCAGGGGACAAATGAGCAGTTCTTC,CASSMWQGTNEQFF,TRBJ2-1,TRBV7-9,-,-
TGTGCCAGCAGCTTATCCGCGGGACTAAGTTCCTACAATGAGCAGTTCTTC,CASSLSAGLSSYNEQFF,TRBJ2-1,TRBV7-2,-,TRBD2
TGTGCCAGTAGTCTTTTAGCGGGGAGAACAGATACGCAGTATTTT,CASSLLAGRTDTQYF,TRBJ2-3,TRBV19,few,TRBD2
TGTGCCAGCAGCTTAGGAGGGCTTGGGGCCAACGTCCTGACTTTC,CASSLGGLGANVLTF,TRBJ2-6,TRBV7-8,-,-
TGCGCCAGCAGCTTGTCTCCGAACACCGGGGAGCTGTTTTTT,CASSLSPNTGELFF,TRBJ2-2,TRBV5-1,-,-
TGTGCCAGCAGTATAACCGGGAGAAATGAAAAACTGTTTTTT,CASSITGRNEKLFF,TRBJ1-4,TRBV27,-,-
TGCGCCAGCAGCTTGGAAGCTATCGGGACAGGGGGCACAGATACGCAGTATTTT,CASSLEAIGTGGTDTQYF,TRBJ2-3,TRBV5-1,-,TRBD1
TGTGCCAGTAGCCCCGGGACAGGGGCGGGAAACGGGGAGCTGTTTTTT,CASSPGTGAGNGELFF,TRBJ2-2,TRBV19,-,TRBD1
TGCGCCAGCAAATTCGTAGCCGGAGGGGTCGGAGAGACCCAGTACTTC,CASKFVAGGVGETQYF,TRBJ2-5,TRBV5-1,-,-
TGTGCCAGCATTGATGCGGGGGGAGAGGGAAAACTGTTTTTT,CASIDAGGEGKLFF,TRBJ1-4,TRBV6-1,-,-
TGTGCCAGCAGCCAGACTAGCGGGGGGGCTGTAGATACGCAGTATTTT,CASSQTSGGAVDTQYF,TRBJ2-3,TRBV28,-,TRBD2
TGTGCCAGCAGCCAAGGGGGGGGCCCCAGCTCCTACGAGCAGTACTTC,CASSQGGGPSSYEQYF,TRBJ2-7,TRBV4-2,-,-
TGTGCCAGCAGCACAGGTTGGGCCTTCTATGGCTACACCTTC,CASSTGWAFYGYTF,TRBJ1-2,TRBV14,-,-
TGTGCCAGCAGCTTAGCGGGGACAGTAGACACAGATACGCAGTATTTT,CASSLAGTVDTDTQYF,TRBJ2-3,TRBV7-9,-,TRBD1
TGCGCCAGCAGCCAAGGTTACAGGGGAGGAACACCGAGTGAAGCTTTCTTT,CASSQGYRGGTPSEAFF,TRBJ1-1,TRBV4-1,-,TRBD1
TGTGCCAGCAGTGAAGTGCGGGGGGGCTCTGGGGCCAACGTCCTGACTTTC,CASSEVRGGSGANVLTF,TRBJ2-6,TRBV25-1,-,TRBD2
TGCGCCAGCAGCGGGGGACAGGCGTACCTACAAGAGACCCAGTACTTC,CASSGGQAYLQETQYF,TRBJ2-5,TRBV5-1,-,TRBD1
TGTGCCAGCAGTACCCGGACAGAGGGCAATGAGCAGTTCTTC,CASSTRTEGNEQFF,TRBJ2-1,TRBV27,-,-
TGTGCCAGCCGCCGGGGGGGGGCAGGCAATGAGCAGTTCTTC,CASRRGGAGNEQFF,TRBJ2-1,TRBV19,once,TRBD2
TGTGCCAGCAGCTTAACAGGGGTCGATCAGCCCCAGCATTTT,CASSLTGVDQPQHF,TRBJ1-5,TRBV5-8,-,TRBD1
TGTGCCAGCAGTTTATTTGGGGGCGGGAGCTCCTACGAGCAGTACTTC,CASSLFGGGSSYEQYF,TRBJ2-7,TRBV28,-,-
TGTGCCAGCAGCCCCGGGGCAGGGGGCGGGTACGAGCAGTACTTC,CASSPGAGGGYEQYF,TRBJ2-7,TRBV7-6,-,TRBD1
TGTGCCAGCAGCCAAGAGAGGGTGAGCGCTGAAGCTTTCTTT,CASSQERVSAEAFF,TRBJ1-1,TRBV14,-,-
TGTGCCAGCAGTGAAGCACAGGGACATGAAAAACTGTTTTTT,CASSEAQGHEKLFF,TRBJ1-4,TRBV2,-,-
TGTGCCAGCAGTGTAGAGCGGTATAGCACAGATACGCAGTATTTT,CASSVERYSTDTQYF,TRBJ2-3,TRBV27,-,-
TGTGCCAGCGGCCCCGGGACAGCAATCACAGATACGCAGTATTTT,CASGPGTAITDTQYF,TRBJ2-3,TRBV28,-,TRBD1
TGTGCCAGCAGCTTAGCGTACAGGGGCGAAGGAAACACCATATATTTT,CASSLAYRGEGNTIYF,TRBJ1-3,TRBV7-2,few,TRBD1
TGCGCCAGCAGCTTGGTTGGGGGGGCAGATGGAACCGGGGAGCTGTTTTTT,CASSLVGGADGTGELFF,TRBJ2-2,TRBV5-1,-,-
TGTGCCAGCAGCTCAACGACAGGGACTGAAGCTTTCTTT,CASSSTTGTEAFF,TRBJ1-1,TRBV11-2,-,TRBD1
TGTGCCAGCACTCACTACGGTGAGAATGAGCAGTTCTTC,CASTHYGENEQFF,TRBJ2-1,TRBV7-2,-,-
TGTGCCAGCTCACCCCGACAGGGTTTTAAGAGCTCTGGGGCCAACGTCCTGACTTTC,CASSPRQGFKSSGANVLTF,TRBJ2-6,TRBV18,-,TRBD1
TGTGCCAGCAGTTACTTAGGGACAGCAATGAGCTACGAGCAGTACTTC,CASSYLGTAMSYEQYF,TRBJ2-7,TRBV6-6,-,TRBD1
TGTGCCAGCAGTTTAGGTGGAGACACAGATACGCAGTATTTT,CASSLGGDTDTQYF,TRBJ2-3,TRBV28,-,-
TGTGCCAGCAGTTTCCCGGTCGGGAACTATGGCTACACCTTC,CASSFPVGNYGYTF,TRBJ1-2,TRBV28,few,-
TGTGCCTGGCGGAACAGGGATTACGAGCAGTACTTC,CAWRNRDYEQYF,TRBJ2-7,TRBV30,-,-
TGTGCCAGCAGCCTCGACAGGTATTCACCCCTCCACTTT,CASSLDRYSPLHF,TRBJ1-6,TRBV11-2,medium-sized,-
TGTGCCACCAGCAGAGGAAACGGGGGAACCTACGAGCAGTACTTC,CATSRGNGGTYEQYF,TRBJ2-7,TRBV15,-,-
TGTGCCAGCAGTGTACACCTAATCACGGGGGAGACCCAGTACTTC,CASSVHLITGETQYF,TRBJ2-5,TRBV6-1,once,-
TGTGCCAGCAGCTCCGGGACAGTCGAATACTACCAAGAGACCCAGTACTTC,CASSSGTVEYYQETQYF,TRBJ2-5,TRBV7-6,once,TRBD1
TGTGCCAGCAGGAGGCAGACTTACCGCTCCTACGAGCAGTACTTC,CASRRQTYRSYEQYF,TRBJ2-7,TRBV6-1,-,-
TGTGCCAGCAGCCGGACAGGGGAGGAGACCCAGTACTTC,CASSRTGEETQYF,TRBJ2-5,TRBV6-1,-,TRBD1
TGTGCCAGCAGTACAGATCAGCCCCAGCATTTT,CASSTDQPQHF,TRBJ1-5,TRBV28,once,-
TGTGCCAGCAGCTTGGCTAGCGGGGTCCAAGAGACCCAGTACTTC,CASSLASGVQETQYF,TRBJ2-5,TRBV5-4,-,TRBD2